This TCR beta chain was found in a study of control samples from healthy donors and cancer patients. Trimming cost V 2 bases and J 0 bases; bases outside gene matches: 4. The CDR3 is 17 residues long. Germline CDR1 reads SEHNR; CDR2 reads FQNEAQ (reference sequence). Clones were sequenced by immunoSEQ multiplex PCR, and TCRdb holds only the in-frame ones, with some missing. In the table there are about 120,000 clones, roughly 93% of which are singletons. The chain uses TRBV7-9 and TRBJ1-6; 7 bases align to TRBD1. Sequenced input: blood. The clonotype originates from a man under 40 in good health. CDR3 loop: CASSLSTGSSYNSPLHF. The CDR3 DNA reads TGTGCCAGCAGCTTATCGACAGGGAGCTCCTATAATTCACCCCTCCACTTT.